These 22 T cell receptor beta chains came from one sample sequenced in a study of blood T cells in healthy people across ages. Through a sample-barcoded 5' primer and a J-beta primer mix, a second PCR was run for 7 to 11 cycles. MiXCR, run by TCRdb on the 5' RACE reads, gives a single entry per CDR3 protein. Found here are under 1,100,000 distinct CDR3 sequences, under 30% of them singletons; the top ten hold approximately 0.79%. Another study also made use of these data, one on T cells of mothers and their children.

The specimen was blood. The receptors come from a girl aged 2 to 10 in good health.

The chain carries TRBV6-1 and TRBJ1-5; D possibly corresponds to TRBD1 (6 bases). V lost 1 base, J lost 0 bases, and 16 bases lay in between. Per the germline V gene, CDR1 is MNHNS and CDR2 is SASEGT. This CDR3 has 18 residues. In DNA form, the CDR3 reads TGTGCCAGCAGTGAAGGGGAGGAGGGGACATATAGCAATCAGCCCCAGCATTTT. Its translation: CASSEGEEGTYSNQPQHF.

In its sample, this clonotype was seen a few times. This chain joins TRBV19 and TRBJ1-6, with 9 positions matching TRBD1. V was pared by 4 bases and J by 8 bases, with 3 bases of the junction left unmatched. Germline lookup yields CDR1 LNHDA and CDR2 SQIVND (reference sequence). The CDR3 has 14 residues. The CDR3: CASSRGQGDSPLHF. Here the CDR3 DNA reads TGTGCCAGTAGTAGGGGACAGGGCGATTCACCCCTCCACTTT. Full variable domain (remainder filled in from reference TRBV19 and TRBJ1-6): DGGITQSPKYLFRKEGQNVTLSCEQNLNHDAMYWYRQDPGQGLRLIYYSQIVNDFQKGDIAEGYSVSREKKESFPLTVTSAQKNPTAFYLCASSRGQGDSPLHFGNGTRLTVT.

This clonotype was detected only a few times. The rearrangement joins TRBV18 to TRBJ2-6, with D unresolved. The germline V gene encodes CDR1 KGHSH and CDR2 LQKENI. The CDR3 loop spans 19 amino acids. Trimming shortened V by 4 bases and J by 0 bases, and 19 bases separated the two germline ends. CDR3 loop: CASSQYQVLQSSGANVLTF. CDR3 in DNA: TGTGCCAGCTCACAATATCAGGTTCTCCAGAGCTCTGGGGCCAACGTCCTGACTTTC.

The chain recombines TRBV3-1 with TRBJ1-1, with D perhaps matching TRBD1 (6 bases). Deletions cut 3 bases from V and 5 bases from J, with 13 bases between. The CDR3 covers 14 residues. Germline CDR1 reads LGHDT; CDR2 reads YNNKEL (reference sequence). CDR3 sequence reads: CASSHGGGSTEAFF. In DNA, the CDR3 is TGTGCCAGCAGCCACGGAGGGGGGTCGACTGAAGCTTTCTTT.

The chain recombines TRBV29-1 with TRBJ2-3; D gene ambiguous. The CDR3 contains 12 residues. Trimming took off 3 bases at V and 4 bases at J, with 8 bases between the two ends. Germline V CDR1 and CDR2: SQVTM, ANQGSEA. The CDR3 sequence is CSVEVAPDTQYF. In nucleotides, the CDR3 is TGCAGCGTTGAGGTAGCCCCAGATACGCAGTATTTT.

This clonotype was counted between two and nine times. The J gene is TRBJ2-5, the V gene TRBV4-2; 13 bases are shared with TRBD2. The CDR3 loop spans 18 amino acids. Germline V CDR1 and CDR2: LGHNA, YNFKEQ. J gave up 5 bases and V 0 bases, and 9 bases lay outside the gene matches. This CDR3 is CASSQEKTSGRARETQYF. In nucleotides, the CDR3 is TGTGCCAGCAGCCAAGAGAAAACTAGCGGGAGGGCCAGGGAGACCCAGTACTTC.

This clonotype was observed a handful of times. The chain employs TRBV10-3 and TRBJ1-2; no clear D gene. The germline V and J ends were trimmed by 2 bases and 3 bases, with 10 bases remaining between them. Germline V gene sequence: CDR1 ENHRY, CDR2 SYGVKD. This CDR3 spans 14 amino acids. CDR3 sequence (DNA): TGTGCCATCAGTGAGCGGCAGGAAGACTATGGCTACACCTTC. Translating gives CAISERQEDYGYTF.

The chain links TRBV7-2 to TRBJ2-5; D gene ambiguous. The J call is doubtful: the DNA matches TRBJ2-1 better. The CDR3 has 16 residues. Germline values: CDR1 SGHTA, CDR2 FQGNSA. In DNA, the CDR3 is TGTGCCAGCAGCTTTACTCCTGTAGTGAGGAACGTTGAGCAGTTCTTC. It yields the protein CASSFTPVVRNVEQFF.

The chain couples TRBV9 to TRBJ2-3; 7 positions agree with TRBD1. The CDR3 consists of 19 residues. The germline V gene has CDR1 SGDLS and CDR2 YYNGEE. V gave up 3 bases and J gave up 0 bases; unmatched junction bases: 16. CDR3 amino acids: CASSGSTGTEVDSTDTQYF. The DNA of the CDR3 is TGTGCCAGCAGCGGGTCGACAGGGACAGAGGTGGATAGCACAGATACGCAGTATTTT.

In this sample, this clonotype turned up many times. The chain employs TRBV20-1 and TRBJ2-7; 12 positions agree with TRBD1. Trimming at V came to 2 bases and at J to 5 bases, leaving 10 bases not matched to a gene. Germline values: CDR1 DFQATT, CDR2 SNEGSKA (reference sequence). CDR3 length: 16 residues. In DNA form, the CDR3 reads TGCAGTGCTAGATCCGTAACCGGGACAGGGGGCCACGAGCAGTACTTC. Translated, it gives CSARSVTGTGGHEQYF.

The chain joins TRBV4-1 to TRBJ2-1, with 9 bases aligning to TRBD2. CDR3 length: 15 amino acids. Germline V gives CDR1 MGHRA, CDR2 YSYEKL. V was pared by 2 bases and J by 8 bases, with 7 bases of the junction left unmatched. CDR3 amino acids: CASSQPGLAGHEQFF. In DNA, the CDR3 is TGCGCCAGCAGCCAACCGGGACTAGCAGGCCATGAGCAGTTCTTC.

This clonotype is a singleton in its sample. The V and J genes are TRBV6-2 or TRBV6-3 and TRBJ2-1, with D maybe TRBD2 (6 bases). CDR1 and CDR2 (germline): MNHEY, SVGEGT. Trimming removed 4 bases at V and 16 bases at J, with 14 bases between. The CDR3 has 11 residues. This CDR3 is CASSSWDSVFF. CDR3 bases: TGTGCCAGCAGTTCTTGGGACTCAGTATTCTTC.

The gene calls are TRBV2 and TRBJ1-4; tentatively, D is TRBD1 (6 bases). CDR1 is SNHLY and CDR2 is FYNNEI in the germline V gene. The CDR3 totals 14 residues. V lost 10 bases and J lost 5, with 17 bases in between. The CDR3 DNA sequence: TGTGCCACGACGGCCGGGACACACAATGAAAAACTGTTTTTT. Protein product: CATTAGTHNEKLFF. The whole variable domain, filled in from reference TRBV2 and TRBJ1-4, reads EPEVTQTPSHQVTQMGQEVILRCVPISNHLYFYWYRQILGQKVEFLVSFYNNEISEKSEIFDDQFSVERPDGSNFTLKIRSTKLEDSAMYFCATTAGTHNEKLFFGSGTQLSVL.

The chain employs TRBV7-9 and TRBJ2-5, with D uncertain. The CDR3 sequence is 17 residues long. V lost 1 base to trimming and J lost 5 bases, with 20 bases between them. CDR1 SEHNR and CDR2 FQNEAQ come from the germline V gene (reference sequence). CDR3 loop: CASSLGRAPEVWETQYF. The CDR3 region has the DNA TGTGCCAGCAGCTTAGGCCGTGCCCCAGAGGTTTGGGAGACCCAGTACTTC.

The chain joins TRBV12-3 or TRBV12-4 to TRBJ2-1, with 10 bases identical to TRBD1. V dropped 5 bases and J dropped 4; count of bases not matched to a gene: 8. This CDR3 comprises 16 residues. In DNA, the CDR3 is TGTGCCAGCAGTGCCCTCGGGACAGGGGATTACAATGAGCAGTTCTTC. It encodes CASSALGTGDYNEQFF.

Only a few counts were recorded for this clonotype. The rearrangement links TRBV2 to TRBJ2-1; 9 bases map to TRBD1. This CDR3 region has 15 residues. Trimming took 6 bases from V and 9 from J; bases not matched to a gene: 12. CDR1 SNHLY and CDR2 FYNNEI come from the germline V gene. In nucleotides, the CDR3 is TGTGCCAGCAGCCCGGGACAGGGTTACTTGGGTGAGCAGTTCTTC. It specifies CASSPGQGYLGEQFF.

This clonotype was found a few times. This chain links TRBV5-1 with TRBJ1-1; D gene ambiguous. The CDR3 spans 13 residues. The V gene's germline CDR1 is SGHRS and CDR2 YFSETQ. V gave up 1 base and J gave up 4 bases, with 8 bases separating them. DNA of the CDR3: TGCGCCAGCAGCTTGAGTATGGGCACTGAAGCTTTCTTT. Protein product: CASSLSMGTEAFF.

The CDR3: CASSLDLTGGRVTEAFF. The CDR3 DNA sequence: TGTGCCAGCAGCTTAGACCTGACAGGGGGCAGGGTCACTGAAGCTTTCTTT. The genes are TRBV13 and TRBJ1-1; 10 bases line up with TRBD1. Germline-derived CDR1 and CDR2 are PRHDT and FYEKMQ (reference sequence). The CDR3 runs to 17 residues. Germline trimming cut 1 base from V and 4 bases from J; bases unmatched to any gene: 9.

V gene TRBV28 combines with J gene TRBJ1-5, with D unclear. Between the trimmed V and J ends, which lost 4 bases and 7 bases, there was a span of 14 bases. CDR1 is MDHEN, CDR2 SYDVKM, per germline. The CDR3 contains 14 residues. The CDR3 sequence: CASSSRTGSQPQHF. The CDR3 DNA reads TGTGCCAGCAGTTCCAGAACCGGGTCCCAGCCCCAGCATTTT.

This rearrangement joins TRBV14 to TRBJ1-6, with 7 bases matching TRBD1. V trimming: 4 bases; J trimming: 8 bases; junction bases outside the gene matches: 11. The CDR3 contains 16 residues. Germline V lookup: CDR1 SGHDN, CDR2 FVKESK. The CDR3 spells CASSPRQGPLYSPLHF. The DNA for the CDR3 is TGTGCCAGCAGCCCCAGACAGGGCCCATTGTATTCACCCCTCCACTTT.

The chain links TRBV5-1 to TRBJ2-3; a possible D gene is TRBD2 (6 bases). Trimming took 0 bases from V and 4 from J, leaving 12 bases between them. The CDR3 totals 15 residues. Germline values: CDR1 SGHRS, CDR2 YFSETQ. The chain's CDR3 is CASSLEAGWADTQYF. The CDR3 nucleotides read TGCGCCAGCAGCTTGGAGGCGGGGTGGGCAGATACGCAGTATTTT.

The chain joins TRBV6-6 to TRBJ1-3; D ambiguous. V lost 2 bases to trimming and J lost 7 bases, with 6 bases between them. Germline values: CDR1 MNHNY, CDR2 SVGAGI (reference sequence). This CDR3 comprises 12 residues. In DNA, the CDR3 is TGTGCCAGCAGTTACCTAGGGAACACCATATATTTT. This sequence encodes CASSYLGNTIYF.